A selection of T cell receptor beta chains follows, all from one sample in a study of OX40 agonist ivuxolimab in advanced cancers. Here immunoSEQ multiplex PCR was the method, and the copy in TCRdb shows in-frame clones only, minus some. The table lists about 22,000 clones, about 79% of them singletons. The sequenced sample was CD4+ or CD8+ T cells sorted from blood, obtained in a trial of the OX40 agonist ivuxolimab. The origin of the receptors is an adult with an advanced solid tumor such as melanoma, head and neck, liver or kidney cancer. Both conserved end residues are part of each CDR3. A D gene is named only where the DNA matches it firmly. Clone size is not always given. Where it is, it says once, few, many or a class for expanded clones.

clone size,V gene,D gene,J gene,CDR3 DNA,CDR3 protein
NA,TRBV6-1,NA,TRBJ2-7,TGTGCCAGCAGTGAATACCAGGGTCAATCCTACGAGCAGTACTTC,CASSEYQGQSYEQYF
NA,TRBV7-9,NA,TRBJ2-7,TGTGCCAGCAGCTTTCAGGACTACGAGCAGTACTTC,CASSFQDYEQYF
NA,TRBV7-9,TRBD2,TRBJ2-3,TGTGCCAGCAGCTTATTGGCTAGCGGGAGCACAGATACGCAGTATTTT,CASSLLASGSTDTQYF
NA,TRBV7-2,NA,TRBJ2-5,TGTGCCAGCAGCTTAGGAGTCTCTAAGACCCAGTACTTC,CASSLGVSKTQYF
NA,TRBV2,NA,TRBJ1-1,TGTGCCAGCAGTGTAGTCGGCTGGAACACTGAAGCTTTCTTT,CASSVVGWNTEAFF
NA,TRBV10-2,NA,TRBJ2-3,TGCGCCAGCAGTGAAGTTGGCGGACTCAGCACAGATACGCAGTATTTT,CASSEVGGLSTDTQYF
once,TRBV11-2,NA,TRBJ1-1,TGTGCCAGCAGCTACCCGAGCACTGAAGCTTTCTTT,CASSYPSTEAFF
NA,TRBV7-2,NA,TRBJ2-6,TGTGCCAGCAGCTCCGACTCTGGGGCCAACGTCCTGACTTTC,CASSSDSGANVLTF
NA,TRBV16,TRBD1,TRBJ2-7,TGTGCCAGCAGCCAATTGGCCGGGACAGGGGTGAACGAGCAGTACTTC,CASSQLAGTGVNEQYF
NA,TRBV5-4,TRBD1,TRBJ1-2,TGTGCCAGCAGCTCGGGACAGACCCACTATGGCTACACCTTC,CASSSGQTHYGYTF
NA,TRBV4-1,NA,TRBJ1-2,TGCGCCAGCAGCCAAGACGAGGGGAACTATGGCTACACCTTC,CASSQDEGNYGYTF
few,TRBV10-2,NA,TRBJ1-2,TGCGCCAGCAGTGAGCTGGGGGAACATGGCTACACCTTC,CASSELGEHGYTF
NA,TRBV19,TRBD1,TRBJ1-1,TGTGCCAGTAGTACCCTCGGGACAGGGTGGGTTGAAGCTTTCTTT,CASSTLGTGWVEAFF
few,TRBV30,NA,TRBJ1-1,TGTGCCTGGAAGTTAACCGCCACTGAAGCTTTCTTT,CAWKLTATEAFF
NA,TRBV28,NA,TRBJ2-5,TGTGCCAGCTCACGACAGAACCAAGAGACCCAGTACTTC,CASSRQNQETQYF
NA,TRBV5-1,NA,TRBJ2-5,TGCGCCAGCAGCTTGTTCCAAGAGACCCAGTACTTC,CASSLFQETQYF
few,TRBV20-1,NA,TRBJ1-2,TGCAGTGCTAGAGATCTCCTCGGCTACACCTTC,CSARDLLGYTF
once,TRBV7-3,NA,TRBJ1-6,TGTGCCAGCAGCTTAGACCCTACAGGCCCCAATTCACCCCTCCACTTT,CASSLDPTGPNSPLHF
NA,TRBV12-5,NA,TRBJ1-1,TGTGCTAGTGCCCGCCTTGGTTCGAAATCGAACACTGAAGCTTTCTTT,CASARLGSKSNTEAFF
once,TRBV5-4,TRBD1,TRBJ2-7,TGTGCCAGCAGCTTATTACCAGGGGGCGAGCAGTACTTC,CASSLLPGGEQYF
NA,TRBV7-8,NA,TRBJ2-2,TGTGCCAGCAGCCAAACGGCTGGACTCTTCGCGAACACCGGGGAGCTGTTTTTT,CASSQTAGLFANTGELFF